This TCR beta chain was profiled in a study of read filtering for tumor transcriptome and immune sequencing. Study-level background: Whole-transcriptome libraries were prepared after DNase treatment. Findings of the study overall: Without single-read clonotypes, shared clonotype proportions correlated more between IR-seq and RNA-seq. Single-read clonotypes: 80% to 90% of IR-seq clonotypes (roughly 4% of reads), 65% to 75% of RNA-seq clonotypes (roughly 45% of reads).

At the time of active disease, bone marrow was collected from every patient. This clonotype has at least ten counts. Antigen unknown. Germline V gene lookup returns CDR1 SGHTA and CDR2 FQGTGA. This CDR3 comprises 15 residues. Trimming removed 5 bases at V and 3 bases at J, with 13 bases between. The library was built from about 400 ng RNA with molecular barcoded adaptors for alpha/delta and beta/gamma chains. TCRdb used MiXCR to reprocess the reads, holding one entry per CDR3 protein. The sample yields some 140,000 distinct CDR3 sequences, over 10% seen once. Sequencing was performed on a population of CD138-negative cells sorted from bone marrow. The clonotype originates from a donor aged 40 or older with multiple myeloma. The chain is built from TRBV7-3 and TRBJ1-4; perhaps TRBD1 as D (5 bases). CDR3 amino acids: CASSPFGGANEKLFF. CDR3 sequence (DNA): TGTGCCAGCAGCCCCTTTGGGGGAGCTAATGAAAAACTGTTTTTT. Variable domain in full (rest from reference TRBV7-3 and TRBJ1-4): GAGVSQTPSNKVTEKGKYVELRCDPISGHTALYWYRQSLGQGPEFLIYFQGTGAADDSGLPNDRFFAVRPEGSVSTLKIQRTERGDSAVYLCASSPFGGANEKLFFGSGTQLSVL.